Sequencing of this T cell receptor beta chain was carried out in a study of CD8+CD57+ T cells in acquired aplastic anemia. Study at large: The average for DNA from sorted CD4+ and CD8+ cells was roughly 3 ug. General study results and limits: Overlapping CD8+ CDR3 repertoires of patients and controls contained roughly 29 shared sequences. CD8+ Simpson's diversity showed no significant patient-control difference.

Flow cytometry had shown expanded CD8+CD57+ cells in the patients chosen for sequencing. Severe acquired aplastic anemia affected all patients. Genomic DNA was employed as the template in profiling TCR beta VDJ and CDR3. TCRdb re-called the reads with MiXCR, one entry per CDR3 protein. This table has 200,000 to 300,000 distinct CDR3 sequences, 82% appearing once. Trimming stripped 6 bases from V and 13 bases from J, with 19 bases between. CDR1 SGHVS and CDR2 FNYEAQ come from the germline V gene. This CDR3 spans 13 amino acids. Details on this clonotype: Its antigen is currently unknown.

This TCR derives from a human donor with aplastic anemia. The sequencing input was sorted CD4+, CD8+, or CD8+CD57+ T cells (not recorded which) from PBMCs. V gene TRBV7-6 combines with J gene TRBJ2-1, with a weak D call TRBD1 (5 bases). The CDR3 is CASRSGYQETQFF. CDR3 DNA: TGTGCCAGCAGGTCAGGGTACCAAGAGACCCAGTTCTTC.